The 10 T cell receptor beta chains reported below all come from one sample, sequenced in a study of blood T cell repertoires in COVID-19. Repertoires were generated with immunoSEQ multiplex PCR, while TCRdb's copy carries only in-frame clones and drops some. The sample lists 150,000 to 200,000 clones; under 90% were seen once. The sequencing input was peripheral blood. These TCRs come from a woman at least 80 years old with acute or convalescent COVID-19.

This clone was seen once. The chain couples TRBV6-2 or TRBV6-3 to TRBJ1-5, with 8 bases matching TRBD1. CDR1 is MNHEY, CDR2 SVGEGT, per germline. The CDR3 runs 14 residues. The V segment lost 4 bases and the J segment 3 bases; nucleotides outside the gene matches: 2. CDR3 in DNA: TGTGCCAGCAGTTGGACAGGGAACAATCAGCCCCAGCATTTT. Its protein product is CASSWTGNNQPQHF.

The genes are TRBV7-3 and TRBJ1-1; D uncertain. The length of the CDR3 is 15 residues. In germline, CDR1 is SGHTA, CDR2 FQGTGA. V was pared by 0 bases and J by 1 base, with 9 bases between. The CDR3 DNA sequence: TGTGCCAGCAGCTTAACCGGGTATACGAACACTGAAGCTTTCTTT. Protein: CASSLTGYTNTEAFF. The variable domain in full, with the rest retrieved from reference TRBV7-3 and TRBJ1-1, is GAGVSQTPSNKVTEKGKYVELRCDPISGHTALYWYRQSLGQGPEFLIYFQGTGAADDSGLPNDRFFAVRPEGSVSTLKIQRTERGDSAVYLCASSLTGYTNTEAFFGQGTRLTVV.

J is TRBJ2-1 and V is TRBV27; a possible D gene is TRBD1 (6 bases). CDR3 length equals 12 residues. Trimming took off 2 bases at V and 8 bases at J, with 7 bases between the two ends. Germline V gives CDR1 MNHEY, CDR2 SMNVEV (reference sequence). This chain's CDR3 is CASSLRGYEQFF. CDR3 nucleotide sequence: TGTGCCAGCAGTTTAAGGGGGTATGAGCAGTTCTTC.

This chain uses TRBV24-1 with TRBJ2-1; TRBD2 aligns across 14 bases. V was clipped by 3 bases and J by 9 bases; unmatched bases: 3. The CDR3 consists of 15 residues. The germline V gene encodes CDR1 KGHDR and CDR2 SFDVKD. The CDR3 here is CATSDVGLAGGEQFF. The CDR3 DNA sequence: TGTGCCACCAGTGATGTAGGACTAGCGGGGGGTGAGCAGTTCTTC.

This chain joins TRBV6-6 and TRBJ2-3; 7 positions agree with TRBD2. J gave up 5 bases and V 10 bases, and 12 bases lay outside the gene matches. Per the germline V gene, CDR1 is MNHNY and CDR2 is SVGAGI (reference sequence). This CDR3 region has 14 residues. The CDR3 loop is CATHWTSVQDTQYF. The DNA for the CDR3 is TGTGCCACCCATTGGACTAGTGTTCAAGATACGCAGTATTTT.

Only one count was recorded for this clone. V and J are TRBV11-2 and TRBJ2-7; TRBD1 matches at 10 bases. J gave up 2 bases and V 7 bases, and 14 bases lay outside the gene matches. Germline CDR1 is SGHAT and CDR2 is FQNNGV. The CDR3 spans 17 residues. Here the CDR3 reads CASKIAPGQGSTYEQYF. The CDR3 DNA reads TGTGCCAGCAAAATAGCCCCGGGACAGGGGTCTACCTACGAGCAGTACTTC.

As DNA, the CDR3 is TGTGCCAGCAGCTCCAAACAACTAGCGGGAGTTGATGAGCAGTTCTTC. Its protein is CASSSKQLAGVDEQFF. The V gene is TRBV5-4, the J gene TRBJ2-1; 11 bases fit TRBD2. The junction had 10 bases not matched to a gene; V was cut back by 3 bases and J by 8 bases. Germline V gene sequence: CDR1 SGHNT, CDR2 YYREEE (reference sequence). The CDR3 contains 16 residues. The whole variable domain, remainder taken from reference TRBV5-4 and TRBJ2-1, is ETGVTQSPTHLIKTRGQQVTLRCSSQSGHNTVSWYQQALGQGPQFIFQYYREEENGRGNFPPRFSGLQFPNYSSELNVNALELDDSALYLCASSSKQLAGVDEQFFGPGTRLTVL.

This clone was counted once. The chain has TRBV10-2 and TRBJ2-3; 7 bases agree with TRBD1. V shed 4 bases, J shed 3 bases, and the junction held 10 bases outside the gene matches. CDR3 length: 16 residues. Germline V gives CDR1 WSHSY, CDR2 SAAADI. The CDR3 nucleotides read TGCGCCAGCAGTGGTACACAGGGGATAGGTACAGATACGCAGTATTTT. It is translated as CASSGTQGIGTDTQYF.

V and J are TRBV3-1 (or the pseudogene TRBV3-2) and TRBJ1-1; perhaps TRBD1 as D (6 bases). CDR3 size: 15 residues. Trimming stripped 6 bases from V and 5 bases from J, with 19 bases between. Germline V gene sequence: CDR1 LGHDT, CDR2 YNNKEL (reference sequence). The CDR3 region has the DNA TGTGCCAGCAGGCTCTCGACAGGTTGGGGAACTGAAGCTTTCTTT. It encodes CASRLSTGWGTEAFF.

The rearrangement uses TRBV7-9 and TRBJ1-1; TRBD1 agrees at 7 bases. Losses at the gene ends were 4 bases for V and 0 bases for J; bases not matched to a gene: 5. CDR1 is SEHNR, CDR2 FQNEAQ, per germline (reference sequence). This CDR3 is built from 15 residues. Written as DNA, the CDR3 is TGTGCCAGCAGCTATTTGACAGGGCTGAACACTGAAGCTTTCTTT. Residues: CASSYLTGLNTEAFF.